This TCR beta chain was obtained from a study of blood T cell repertoires in COVID-19. Study-level background: Samples came from the United States, Italy and Spain, spanning acute and convalescent COVID-19.

This clone was recorded once. In the original processing: By means of reference gene primer amplification, nucleated cell counts were estimated. TCRdb's copy holds only in-frame clones and misses some; the assay was immunoSEQ multiplex PCR. V and J calls plus clone size are reproduced from that table; the DNA served to infer D and trimming. The profile shows around 130,000 clones, roughly nine tenths of them singletons. This CDR3 has 14 amino acids. V was shortened by 2 bases and J by 1 base, with 7 bases between the two germline ends. From germline, CDR1 is SNHLY and CDR2 FYNNEI. The TCR was taken from a man in his fifties or sixties with active COVID-19. This rearrangement joins TRBV2 to TRBJ2-3; weak D call: TRBD1 (5 bases). Sample: peripheral blood. CDR3 DNA: TGTGCCAGCAGTGAACAGGGCGGCACAGATACGCAGTATTTT. It encodes CASSEQGGTDTQYF.